The T cell receptor beta chain described here comes from a study of OX40 agonist ivuxolimab in advanced cancers. At the level of the study: Partial responses were seen in three patients, one with hepatocellular carcinoma and two with cutaneous melanoma. Study results and limitations: Some of the lowest clonal expansion was seen in partial responders at 0.1-3.0 mg/kg.

On this clone: What it binds is not known.

Patients who had autoimmune disease history or got systemic immunosuppression were left out. The table came from immunoSEQ multiplex PCR; TCRdb's copy has only in-frame clones and leaves some out. The table has fewer than 75,000 clones, 80% seen once. Specimen: CD4+ or CD8+ T cells sorted from blood, collected in a trial of the OX40 agonist ivuxolimab. The clonotype comes from an adult with an advanced solid tumor such as melanoma, head and neck, liver or kidney cancer.

The CDR3 region is CASREGGSGNQPQHF. DNA of the CDR3: TGCGCCAGCAGGGAAGGGGGCTCGGGCAATCAGCCCCAGCATTTT. The chain recombines TRBV5-1 with TRBJ1-5; 7 bases align to TRBD1. V lost 5 bases, J lost 2 bases, and 7 bases stayed unmatched. CDR1 SGHRS and CDR2 YFSETQ come from the germline V gene. The CDR3 is 15 residues long.